This record looks at one TCR beta chain sequence and its context. The length of the CDR3 is 14 residues. Trimming took off 3 bases at V and 6 bases at J, with 15 bases between the two ends. Germline CDR1 reads SNHLY; CDR2 reads FYNNEI. These data originate in a study of technical replicates of blood from four donors. Data came from immunoSEQ multiplex PCR; TCRdb stores just in-frame clones and leaves some out. The data show approximately 51,000 clones, roughly 95% seen once. The rearrangement links TRBV2 to TRBJ2-7; TRBD2 might be the D (5 bases). This receptor was identified in a human donor in good health. Some clones in this sample may be carry-over from other donors' samples. Specimen: PBMCs. The CDR3 sequence: CASSDGREGAEQYF. The CDR3 coding sequence is TGTGCCAGCAGTGATGGGCGTGAGGGAGCCGAGCAGTACTTC.